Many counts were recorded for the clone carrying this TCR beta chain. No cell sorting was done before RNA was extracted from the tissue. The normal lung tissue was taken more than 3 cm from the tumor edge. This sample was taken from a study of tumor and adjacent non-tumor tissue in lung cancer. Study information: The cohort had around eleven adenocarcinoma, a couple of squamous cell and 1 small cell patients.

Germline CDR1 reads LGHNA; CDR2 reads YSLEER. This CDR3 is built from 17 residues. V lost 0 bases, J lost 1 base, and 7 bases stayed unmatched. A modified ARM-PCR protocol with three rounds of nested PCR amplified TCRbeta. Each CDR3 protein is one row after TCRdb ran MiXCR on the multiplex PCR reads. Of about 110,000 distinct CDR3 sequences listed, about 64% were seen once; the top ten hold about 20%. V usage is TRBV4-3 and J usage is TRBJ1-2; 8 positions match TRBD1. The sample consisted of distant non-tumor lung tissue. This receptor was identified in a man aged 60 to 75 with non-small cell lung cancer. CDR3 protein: CASSQDTGTGVNYGYTF. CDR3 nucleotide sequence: TGCGCCAGCAGCCAAGATACCGGGACAGGCGTTAACTATGGCTACACCTTC.